This T cell receptor beta chain derives from a study of blood T cell repertoires in COVID-19. Whole-study context: Specimens from acute and convalescent COVID-19 originated in the United States, Italy and Spain. The analysed material was cDNA or gDNA that came from T cells, B-cell-depleted T cells, or PBMCs.

V dropped 0 bases and J dropped 8 bases, with 14 bases sitting between them. The germline CDR1 and CDR2 sequences are GTSNPN and SVGIG (reference sequence). The CDR3 consists of 14 residues. Per the authors' pipeline: Estimation of nucleated cell counts relied on the amplification of reference gene primers. Profiled with immunoSEQ multiplex PCR; TCRdb holds only in-frame clones, not every one. V and J calls and clone size are copied from that table; D and trimming were computed from the DNA. The sample consists of under 250,000 clones, under 90% of them appearing once. The rearrangement joins TRBV30 to TRBJ2-4, with D perhaps matching TRBD1 (6 bases). The sample consisted of peripheral blood. The receptor was derived from a man between 60 and 75 years old who had recovered from COVID-19. Here the CDR3 DNA reads TGTGCCTGGAGTGTACCCAGGGGCATAGACATTCAGTACTTC. It translates to CAWSVPRGIDIQYF.